The text below deals with one T cell receptor beta chain. No antigen is known for it. A much larger clone differs by one base, so this may be a read error. Samples came from axillary lymph nodes draining the breast cancer. The data stem from a study of breast tumors, draining lymph nodes, adjacent tissues. General study results and limits: Tumor TCR diversity was below lymph nodes but above nontumor tissue. That most tumor T cells come from lymph nodes remained unproven.

TCRdb re-analysed the multiplex PCR reads in MiXCR, keeping a single row per CDR3 protein. Of fewer than 200,000 distinct CDR3 sequences in the sample, roughly 35% were seen once. Deletions cut 1 base from V and 3 bases from J, with 16 bases between. The CDR3 length is 16 residues. The genes are TRBV12-3 or TRBV12-4 and TRBJ2-7; perhaps D is TRBD1 or TRBD2 (5 bases each). Sequences were obtained from axillary lymph node tissue. The clonotype was recovered from a female donor with breast cancer. Some clones in this sample may be carry-over from other donors' samples. The CDR3 is CASSLVPSAGSYEQYF. In DNA form, the CDR3 reads TGTGCCAGCAGTTTAGTTCCCTCGGCAGGGAGCTACGAGCAGTACTTC.